One TCR beta chain is described in this entry. Its antigen is unknown. The sample originates from a study of shared clonotypes between healthy human individuals. Germline assignment: CDR1 ENHRY and CDR2 SYGVKD. This CDR3 has 14 residues. V trimming: 4 bases; J trimming: 5 bases; junction bases outside the gene matches: 7. The study's findings and limits: Generation probability values for non-shared clonotypes were lower than those for clonotypes shared by all four donors. Only blood underwent sampling, and tissue repertoires likely differ.

Using immunoSEQ multiplex PCR, the repertoire was profiled, and TCRdb retains in-frame clones only, with some absent. This sample has about 2 million clones, with roughly 95% found just once. Naive CD8 cells lacked CD45RO, underwent positive selection for CCR7 and left out terminally differentiated effector memory CD45RA+ cells. There were no recent acute infections or vaccinations among the donors, who were healthy HIV-negative adults. The TCR was taken from a man aged 18 to 29 in good health. V usage is TRBV10-3 and J usage is TRBJ2-5; TRBD1 matches at 7 bases. The sequencing sample was made of naive CD8+ T cells sorted from blood. This CDR3 reads CAISATGLGETQYF. The CDR3 DNA follows: TGTGCCATCAGTGCGACAGGGTTGGGGGAGACCCAGTACTTC.